The clone carrying this T cell receptor beta chain was picked up many times. Its specificity is not known. Time point in this sample: patch test 1, 2 weeks after DPC sensitization. Treatment reported: therapeutic diphenylcyclopropenone sensitization with weekly scalp DPC. These data are taken from a study of human T cells and chemical hapten exposure. TCRdb redid the calling of the RACE reads with MiXCR, one entry per CDR3 protein. The sample carries just over 80,000 distinct CDR3 sequences, approximately 11% recorded once. Findings and caveats of the study: Alopecia was present in the donors, so their immune response may differ from healthy people's.

Germline CDR1 reads SNHLY; CDR2 reads FYNNEI. The CDR3 spans 16 residues. V lost 7 bases and J lost 4, with 21 bases in between. This receptor was taken from a woman aged 45-65 years with alopecia areata. Some clones in this sample may be carry-over from other donors' samples. The sequences come from whole blood, collected in connection with sensitization to the hapten diphenylcyclopropenone (DPC). The rearrangement uses TRBV2 and TRBJ2-3; D might be TRBD2 (5 bases). CDR3 nucleotides: TGTGCCAGCAACGAACGGGCGGGTATCTCCCCAGATACGCAGTATTTT. Amino acids: CASNERAGISPDTQYF. Filled out from reference TRBV2 and TRBJ2-3, the complete variable domain reads EPEVTQTPSHQVTQMGQEVILRCVPISNHLYFYWYRQILGQKVEFLVSFYNNEISEKSEIFDDQFSVERPDGSNFTLKIRSTKLEDSAMYFCASNERAGISPDTQYFGPGTRLTVL.